This T cell receptor beta chain was obtained from a study of spatial heterogeneity in lung cancer. Across the whole study: Compared with alpha-chain sequences, beta-chain sequences were consistently detected in greater numbers.

Every individual TCR cDNA molecule carried its own unique molecular identifier, which allowed correction of PCR and sequencing errors. TCRdb redid the calling of the 5' RACE reads with MiXCR, one entry per CDR3 protein. This sample has approximately 3,000 distinct CDR3 sequences, with roughly 12% found just once. The germline gives CDR1 KGHDR, CDR2 SFDVKD. This CDR3 is 16 amino acids long. V shed 4 bases and J 0 bases; nucleotides not matched to a gene: 6. Time point denoted: sample taken at primary tumor resection. No cells were sorted before sequencing. The whole RNA sequenced was extracted from tumor, nontumor lung or frozen PBMC.

This chain joins TRBV24-1 and TRBJ2-3; 7 bases agree with TRBD1. The sample in question was normal lung tissue next to the tumor, obtained at surgery. The clonotype comes from a male donor with early-stage non-small cell lung cancer. The CDR3 sequence is CATSDMTGMSTDTQYF. The DNA for the CDR3 is TGTGCCACCAGTGACATGACAGGGATGAGCACAGATACGCAGTATTTT.